A single T cell receptor beta chain is shown here with its context. Its antigen is still unknown. Base quality data are lacking; no much larger clone is found one base away. The data derive from a study of PD-1 blockade in classical Hodgkin lymphoma (dated by TCRdb to the early 2020s). Notes on the research overall: Nivolumab dosing was 3 mg/kg intravenously every 2 weeks, continuing until either disease progression or unacceptable toxicity. The study used TCR beta sequencing and CyTOF to define a peripheral blood immune signature of response to PD-1 blockade in classical Hodgkin lymphoma. Here is what the overall study found, with its caveats: Baseline diversity similar to that of newly diagnosed patients was observed in trial patients achieving complete response, whereas significantly lower diversity was observed in partial responders and progressors. A significant rise by C4D1 was seen in CD4+ but not CD8+ TCR diversity (p=0.0027 vs p=0.16), with the rise being most apparent in complete responders (p=0.02). Lower diversity was observed in patients in whom nivolumab was started less than 1 year after ASCT, and these patients were excluded from later analyses so that confounding by immune reconstitution would be avoided. The study was limited to a single clinical trial cohort, and causes of repertoire differences, possibly disease activity or prior therapy, remained undefined. Baseline TCR diversity was reported to be lower in newly diagnosed patients than in healthy donors, and even lower in relapsed/refractory patients.

Taken with the paper, the label for time point translates to: cycle 1 day 1 (C1D1), immediately before nivolumab initiation. Relapse after autologous stem cell transplantation had occurred in all trial patients, and cohorts A, B and C were distinguished by prior brentuximab vedotin exposure. The trial cohort comprised 56 patients with relapsed/refractory classical Hodgkin lymphoma whose best overall responses were complete response, partial response or progressive disease. In the multi-cohort phase II CheckMate 205 trial, trial patients received single-agent nivolumab. An independent review committee assessed best overall response using the 2007 International Working Group response criteria. PBMCs from the trial were collected at three points: immediately before nivolumab initiation (C1D1), and during therapy at cycle 2 day 1 and cycle 4 day 1. Peripheral blood was collected in 8 mL Vacutainer Cell Preparation Tubes, from which PBMCs were isolated by centrifugation and then cryopreserved.

Genomic DNA was extracted with the Qiagen DNeasy kit from unsorted PBMCs and from negatively selected CD4+ and CD8+ fractions. TCR beta CDR3 regions were amplified by immunoSEQ multiplex PCR using primers annealing to V and J segments. A synthetic immune receptor repertoire was used to minimize amplification bias, and any remaining bias was removed computationally after sequencing. On the authors' methods: Repertoire diversity was quantified as the Shannon entropy index using custom Python scripts. Unsorted, CD4+ and CD8+ repertoires were analyzed separately, except for combined analyses in which CD4+ and CD8+ sequences were merged in silico. A clone counted as expanded when the clone's frequency after treatment rose at least 2-fold relative to C1D1, and clones undetected at baseline were given a pseudocount of 0.5. Clones with 0 or 1 copy at C1D1 were classified as singleton clones, and clones with 2 or more copies were classified as non-singleton clones. By matching protein sequences in sorted samples from the same patient, clones expanded in unsorted samples were annotated as CD4+, CD8+ or unknown. Wilcoxon tests were applied to paired samples to test diversity changes from C1D1 to C4D1. TCRdb retrieved this table from immuneACCESS and kept in-frame rearrangements only. Not all clones are present; in checked studies, unresolved V genes account for under half, and no reason is known for the remainder. That table furnishes V, J and clone size, whereas the DNA furnished D and trimming. The sample profile shows some 41,000 clones; over 65% of them were found once. Of the sample, roughly 9.8% is held by the ten largest clones.

The source was peripheral blood mononuclear cells (PBMCs), collected at baseline. The sequence was collected from a human donor with classical Hodgkin lymphoma.

The DNA sequence is TGTGCCAGCAGCCGGAGCGGGAGTGGATACAATGAGCAGTTCTTC. It translates as CASSRSGSGYNEQFF. This chain is built from TRBV28 and TRBJ2-1; TRBD2 lines up with 8 middle nucleotides. Unmatched junction bases come to 8, with V trimmed by 6 bases and J by 4 bases. The CDR3 goes from the cysteine to the phenylalanine over 15 residues. Here the CDR3 DNA is all that survives: 45 bases in frame from base 1. From a lookup of the germline V gene, CDR1 and CDR2 are MDHEN and SYDVKM. When the CDR3 is completed using the reference TRBV28 and TRBJ2-1 genes on either side, the full variable domain is DVKVTQSSRYLVKRTGEKVFLECVQDMDHENMFWYRQDPGLGLRLIYFSYDVKMKEKGDIPEGYSVSREKKERFSLILESASTNQTSMYLCASSRSGSGYNEQFFGPGTRLTVL.